This T cell receptor beta chain was recovered during a study of shared clonotypes between healthy human individuals. Study outcomes and limitations: Shared clonotypes across all four donors exceeded non-shared ones in generation probability. On the whole, naive subsets had larger estimated richness than memory subsets had. Inspection by rarefaction showed sorted-subset sequencing to be incomplete despite large depth.

Methods used by the authors: With immunoSEQ giving junction-only sequences and no quality scores, filtering differed. TCRdb keeps only in-frame clones here, not all; method: immunoSEQ multiplex PCR. V, J and clone size were drawn from that table, and D and trimming were deduced from the DNA. The sample yields more than 2 million clones, about 95% seen once. The CDR3 runs to 14 residues. After removal of 4 bases from V and 2 bases from J, the junction contained 2 bases not matched to a gene. The V gene's germline CDR1 is LGHNA and CDR2 YSLEER. CD8 cells regarded as naive lacked CD45RO, were positively chosen for CCR7, and omitted terminally differentiated effector memory CD45RA+ cells. A word on this clone: Its specificity is not known.

Sequenced sample: naive CD8+ T cells sorted from blood. The chain couples TRBV4-3 to TRBJ2-3, with TRBD1 matching 8 bases. The receptor was isolated from a man younger than 30 in good health. CDR3 amino acids: CASSRDRSTDTQYF. CDR3 sequence (DNA): TGCGCCAGCAGCCGGGACAGGTCCACAGATACGCAGTATTTT.